Sequencing of this TCR beta chain was carried out in a study of blood T cell repertoires in COVID-19. Study as a whole: Samples taken during acute and convalescent COVID-19 were collected in the United States, Italy and Spain. T cells, B-cell-depleted T cells, or PBMCs supplied cDNA or gDNA.

Germline loops: CDR1 SGHRS, CDR2 YFSETQ. The CDR3 is 16 amino acids. Trimming pared 3 bases from V and 6 bases from J, leaving 21 bases between. Authors' processing steps: Reference gene primer amplification gave nucleated cell count estimates. Here immunoSEQ multiplex PCR was the method, and the copy in TCRdb shows in-frame clones only, minus some. V and J calls and clone size follow that table, whereas D and trimming were derived from the DNA. This sample has about 67,000 clones, with more than 75% found just once. The rearrangement joins TRBV5-1 to TRBJ1-1, with a weak D call TRBD1 (5 bases). This TCR was sampled from a woman between 55 and 75 years old with acute or convalescent COVID-19. Source material: peripheral blood. CDR3 protein: CASSSAGLRGSAEAFF. The CDR3 region has the DNA TGCGCCAGCAGCTCGGCGGGATTAAGGGGTTCCGCTGAAGCTTTCTTT.